A single sample is the source of the 11 T cell receptor beta chains below, sequenced in a study of blood T cells in healthy people across ages. PCR was performed a second time for roughly 7 to 11 cycles using a sample-barcoded 5' primer and a J-beta primer mix. TCRdb itself ran the 5' RACE reads through MiXCR, one entry per CDR3 protein. Among 600,000 to 1,000,000 distinct CDR3 sequences listed, 20% to 30% were seen once. The sample was also linked to a second study, of T cells of mothers and their children.

Sequenced sample: blood. The receptors here all came from a boy between 5 and 17 years old in good health.

The gene calls are TRBV14 and TRBJ2-5; D perhaps matches TRBD2 (7 bases). Germline lookup yields CDR1 SGHDN and CDR2 FVKESK. The CDR3 runs 14 residues. The V gene lost 4 bases and the J gene lost 7 bases, with 16 bases spanning the gap. CDR3 sequence reads: CASSPRGGGGTQYF. Written as DNA, the CDR3 is TGTGCCAGCAGCCCCCGCGGGGGCGGAGGGACCCAGTACTTC.

Comment on this clonotype: The DNA is omitted, as the CDR3 cannot be located on it reliably, and the CDR3 follows TCRdb's listing. V usage is TRBV29-1 and J usage is TRBJ1-2; the DNA was not used to check the table's D call, TRBD1. The CDR3 extends over 11 residues, inclusive of both ends. Germline loops: CDR1 SQVTM, CDR2 ANQGSEA. The CDR3 here is CSVGQGARSTF.

This clonotype turned up a few times. The V call is TRBV29-1, the J call TRBJ2-3; D is ambiguous. Germline V gene sequence: CDR1 SQVTM, CDR2 ANQGSEA. The CDR3 covers 13 residues. V was trimmed by 7 bases and J by 4 bases, leaving 15 bases between them. The CDR3 bases are TGCAGCGCGGAAAGCGACTTGTCAGATACGCAGTATTTT. Protein: CSAESDLSDTQYF.

Here the CDR3 reads CASSVGETGAGLAKNIQYF. The CDR3 region has the DNA TGTGCCAGCAGCGTAGGGGAAACAGGGGCCGGGTTAGCCAAAAACATTCAGTACTTC. The rearrangement links TRBV9 to TRBJ2-4; 7 bases are shared with TRBD1. The V gene end was trimmed by 0 bases and the J gene end by 0 bases; junction bases not matched to a gene: 12. Germline V CDR1 and CDR2: SGDLS, YYNGEE. The CDR3 is made up of 19 amino acids.

Concerning this clonotype: At one end, the junction sequence differs from germline, possibly due to a read error. This rearrangement joins TRBV7-9 to TRBJ2-2, with D possibly matching TRBD2 (6 bases). There are 16 residues in the CDR3. Germline V gene data show CDR1 as SEHNR and CDR2 as FQNEAQ (reference sequence). The CDR3 sequence is CASSSDTSRNAGELFF. The CDR3 DNA sequence: TGTGCCAGCAGCTCCGACACTAGCAGGAACGCCGGGGAGCTGTTTTTT.

This chain connects TRBV11-2 to TRBJ2-1, with D hard to call. The CDR3 runs 15 residues. Germline lookup yields CDR1 SGHAT and CDR2 FQNNGV. Trimming pared 1 base from V and 4 bases from J, leaving 11 bases between. The CDR3 DNA follows: TGTGCCAGCAGCTTAGTACCCTTGGGGTACAATGAGCAGTTCTTC. Translation: CASSLVPLGYNEQFF.

This clonotype turned up a few times. The V call is TRBV11-3, the J call TRBJ2-2; D is unresolved. Trimming left V 2 bases short and J 6 bases short, with 7 bases between. The length of the CDR3 is 13 residues. Germline V gene sequence: CDR1 SGHNT, CDR2 YENEEA. The CDR3 DNA sequence: TGTGCCAGCAGCTTAAGACATTCCGGGGAGCTGTTTTTT. Amino acid sequence: CASSLRHSGELFF.

This clonotype was counted only a few times. The chain employs TRBV12-3 or TRBV12-4 and TRBJ2-2; a possible D gene is TRBD2 (5 bases). V was clipped by 3 bases and J by 5 bases, with 10 bases between them. The CDR3 totals 14 residues. The CDR3 loop is CASSFSVKTGELFF. The DNA for the CDR3 is TGTGCCAGCAGTTTTAGCGTAAAGACCGGGGAGCTGTTTTTT.

This clonotype has more than one count but fewer than ten. The chain couples TRBV20-1 to TRBJ2-5, with TRBD2 matching 8 bases. Germline-derived CDR1 and CDR2 are DFQATT and SNEGSKA (reference sequence). The CDR3 totals 12 residues. V was clipped by 5 bases and J by 4 bases; unmatched bases: 3. In DNA, the CDR3 is TGCAGTGCTTCCGGGACTAGAGAGACCCAGTACTTC. The encoded protein is CSASGTRETQYF.

This clonotype was recorded a few times. The V gene is TRBV7-9, the J gene TRBJ2-5; possible D gene TRBD1, 6 bases. The J call may be incorrect, as the DNA end agrees better with TRBJ2-7. Germline V CDR1 and CDR2: SEHNR, FQNEAQ (reference sequence). The CDR3 contains 15 residues. The CDR3 coding sequence is TGTGCCAGCAGCCCACAGGGTTTCGGAGTCTACGAGCAGTACTTC. Its translation is CASSPQGFGVYEQYF.

This clonotype was seen more than once but under ten times. The chain is built from TRBV6-1 and TRBJ2-5; D possibly corresponds to TRBD2 (6 bases). The germline CDR1 and CDR2 sequences are MNHNS and SASEGT. Trimming cost V 4 bases and J 6 bases, with 24 bases left between them. The CDR3 is 17 residues long. The chain's CDR3 is CASSGDAEGRMWKTQYF. CDR3 bases: TGTGCCAGCAGTGGGGACGCGGAGGGGAGAATGTGGAAGACCCAGTACTTC.